The clone carrying this T cell receptor beta chain was counted between two and nine times. Its target is not known. Trimming removed 2 bases from V and 0 bases from J, with 11 bases in between. The CDR3 consists of 17 residues. The entry originates in a study of post-analysis software for immune sequencing data. Study-wide context: Clinical courses comprised relapsing-remitting, secondary progressive and progressive-relapsing multiple sclerosis.

Overall study results and limits: Patients carried a handful of TRBV segments more frequently than controls did, and TRBV5-6, TRBV5-1 and TRBV20-1 were among them. Among multiple sclerosis patients, normalized Chao1 diversity was significantly below that of controls.

Prepared TCR beta cDNA libraries contained unique molecular identifiers. TCRdb redid the calling of the PCR reads with MiXCR, one entry per CDR3 protein. Found here are approximately 730,000 distinct CDR3 sequences, 25% to 30% of them singletons; the top ten hold around 0.56%. The chain combines TRBV12-3 or TRBV12-4 with TRBJ2-6, with D tentatively TRBD1 (5 bases). Sequencing was done on a sample of blood. The TCR comes from a girl aged 10-17 years with multiple sclerosis. CDR3 in DNA: TGTGCCAGCAGTTTAAGGGGTCGGCGCTCTGGGGCCAACGTCCTGACTTTC. This translates into CASSLRGRRSGANVLTF.